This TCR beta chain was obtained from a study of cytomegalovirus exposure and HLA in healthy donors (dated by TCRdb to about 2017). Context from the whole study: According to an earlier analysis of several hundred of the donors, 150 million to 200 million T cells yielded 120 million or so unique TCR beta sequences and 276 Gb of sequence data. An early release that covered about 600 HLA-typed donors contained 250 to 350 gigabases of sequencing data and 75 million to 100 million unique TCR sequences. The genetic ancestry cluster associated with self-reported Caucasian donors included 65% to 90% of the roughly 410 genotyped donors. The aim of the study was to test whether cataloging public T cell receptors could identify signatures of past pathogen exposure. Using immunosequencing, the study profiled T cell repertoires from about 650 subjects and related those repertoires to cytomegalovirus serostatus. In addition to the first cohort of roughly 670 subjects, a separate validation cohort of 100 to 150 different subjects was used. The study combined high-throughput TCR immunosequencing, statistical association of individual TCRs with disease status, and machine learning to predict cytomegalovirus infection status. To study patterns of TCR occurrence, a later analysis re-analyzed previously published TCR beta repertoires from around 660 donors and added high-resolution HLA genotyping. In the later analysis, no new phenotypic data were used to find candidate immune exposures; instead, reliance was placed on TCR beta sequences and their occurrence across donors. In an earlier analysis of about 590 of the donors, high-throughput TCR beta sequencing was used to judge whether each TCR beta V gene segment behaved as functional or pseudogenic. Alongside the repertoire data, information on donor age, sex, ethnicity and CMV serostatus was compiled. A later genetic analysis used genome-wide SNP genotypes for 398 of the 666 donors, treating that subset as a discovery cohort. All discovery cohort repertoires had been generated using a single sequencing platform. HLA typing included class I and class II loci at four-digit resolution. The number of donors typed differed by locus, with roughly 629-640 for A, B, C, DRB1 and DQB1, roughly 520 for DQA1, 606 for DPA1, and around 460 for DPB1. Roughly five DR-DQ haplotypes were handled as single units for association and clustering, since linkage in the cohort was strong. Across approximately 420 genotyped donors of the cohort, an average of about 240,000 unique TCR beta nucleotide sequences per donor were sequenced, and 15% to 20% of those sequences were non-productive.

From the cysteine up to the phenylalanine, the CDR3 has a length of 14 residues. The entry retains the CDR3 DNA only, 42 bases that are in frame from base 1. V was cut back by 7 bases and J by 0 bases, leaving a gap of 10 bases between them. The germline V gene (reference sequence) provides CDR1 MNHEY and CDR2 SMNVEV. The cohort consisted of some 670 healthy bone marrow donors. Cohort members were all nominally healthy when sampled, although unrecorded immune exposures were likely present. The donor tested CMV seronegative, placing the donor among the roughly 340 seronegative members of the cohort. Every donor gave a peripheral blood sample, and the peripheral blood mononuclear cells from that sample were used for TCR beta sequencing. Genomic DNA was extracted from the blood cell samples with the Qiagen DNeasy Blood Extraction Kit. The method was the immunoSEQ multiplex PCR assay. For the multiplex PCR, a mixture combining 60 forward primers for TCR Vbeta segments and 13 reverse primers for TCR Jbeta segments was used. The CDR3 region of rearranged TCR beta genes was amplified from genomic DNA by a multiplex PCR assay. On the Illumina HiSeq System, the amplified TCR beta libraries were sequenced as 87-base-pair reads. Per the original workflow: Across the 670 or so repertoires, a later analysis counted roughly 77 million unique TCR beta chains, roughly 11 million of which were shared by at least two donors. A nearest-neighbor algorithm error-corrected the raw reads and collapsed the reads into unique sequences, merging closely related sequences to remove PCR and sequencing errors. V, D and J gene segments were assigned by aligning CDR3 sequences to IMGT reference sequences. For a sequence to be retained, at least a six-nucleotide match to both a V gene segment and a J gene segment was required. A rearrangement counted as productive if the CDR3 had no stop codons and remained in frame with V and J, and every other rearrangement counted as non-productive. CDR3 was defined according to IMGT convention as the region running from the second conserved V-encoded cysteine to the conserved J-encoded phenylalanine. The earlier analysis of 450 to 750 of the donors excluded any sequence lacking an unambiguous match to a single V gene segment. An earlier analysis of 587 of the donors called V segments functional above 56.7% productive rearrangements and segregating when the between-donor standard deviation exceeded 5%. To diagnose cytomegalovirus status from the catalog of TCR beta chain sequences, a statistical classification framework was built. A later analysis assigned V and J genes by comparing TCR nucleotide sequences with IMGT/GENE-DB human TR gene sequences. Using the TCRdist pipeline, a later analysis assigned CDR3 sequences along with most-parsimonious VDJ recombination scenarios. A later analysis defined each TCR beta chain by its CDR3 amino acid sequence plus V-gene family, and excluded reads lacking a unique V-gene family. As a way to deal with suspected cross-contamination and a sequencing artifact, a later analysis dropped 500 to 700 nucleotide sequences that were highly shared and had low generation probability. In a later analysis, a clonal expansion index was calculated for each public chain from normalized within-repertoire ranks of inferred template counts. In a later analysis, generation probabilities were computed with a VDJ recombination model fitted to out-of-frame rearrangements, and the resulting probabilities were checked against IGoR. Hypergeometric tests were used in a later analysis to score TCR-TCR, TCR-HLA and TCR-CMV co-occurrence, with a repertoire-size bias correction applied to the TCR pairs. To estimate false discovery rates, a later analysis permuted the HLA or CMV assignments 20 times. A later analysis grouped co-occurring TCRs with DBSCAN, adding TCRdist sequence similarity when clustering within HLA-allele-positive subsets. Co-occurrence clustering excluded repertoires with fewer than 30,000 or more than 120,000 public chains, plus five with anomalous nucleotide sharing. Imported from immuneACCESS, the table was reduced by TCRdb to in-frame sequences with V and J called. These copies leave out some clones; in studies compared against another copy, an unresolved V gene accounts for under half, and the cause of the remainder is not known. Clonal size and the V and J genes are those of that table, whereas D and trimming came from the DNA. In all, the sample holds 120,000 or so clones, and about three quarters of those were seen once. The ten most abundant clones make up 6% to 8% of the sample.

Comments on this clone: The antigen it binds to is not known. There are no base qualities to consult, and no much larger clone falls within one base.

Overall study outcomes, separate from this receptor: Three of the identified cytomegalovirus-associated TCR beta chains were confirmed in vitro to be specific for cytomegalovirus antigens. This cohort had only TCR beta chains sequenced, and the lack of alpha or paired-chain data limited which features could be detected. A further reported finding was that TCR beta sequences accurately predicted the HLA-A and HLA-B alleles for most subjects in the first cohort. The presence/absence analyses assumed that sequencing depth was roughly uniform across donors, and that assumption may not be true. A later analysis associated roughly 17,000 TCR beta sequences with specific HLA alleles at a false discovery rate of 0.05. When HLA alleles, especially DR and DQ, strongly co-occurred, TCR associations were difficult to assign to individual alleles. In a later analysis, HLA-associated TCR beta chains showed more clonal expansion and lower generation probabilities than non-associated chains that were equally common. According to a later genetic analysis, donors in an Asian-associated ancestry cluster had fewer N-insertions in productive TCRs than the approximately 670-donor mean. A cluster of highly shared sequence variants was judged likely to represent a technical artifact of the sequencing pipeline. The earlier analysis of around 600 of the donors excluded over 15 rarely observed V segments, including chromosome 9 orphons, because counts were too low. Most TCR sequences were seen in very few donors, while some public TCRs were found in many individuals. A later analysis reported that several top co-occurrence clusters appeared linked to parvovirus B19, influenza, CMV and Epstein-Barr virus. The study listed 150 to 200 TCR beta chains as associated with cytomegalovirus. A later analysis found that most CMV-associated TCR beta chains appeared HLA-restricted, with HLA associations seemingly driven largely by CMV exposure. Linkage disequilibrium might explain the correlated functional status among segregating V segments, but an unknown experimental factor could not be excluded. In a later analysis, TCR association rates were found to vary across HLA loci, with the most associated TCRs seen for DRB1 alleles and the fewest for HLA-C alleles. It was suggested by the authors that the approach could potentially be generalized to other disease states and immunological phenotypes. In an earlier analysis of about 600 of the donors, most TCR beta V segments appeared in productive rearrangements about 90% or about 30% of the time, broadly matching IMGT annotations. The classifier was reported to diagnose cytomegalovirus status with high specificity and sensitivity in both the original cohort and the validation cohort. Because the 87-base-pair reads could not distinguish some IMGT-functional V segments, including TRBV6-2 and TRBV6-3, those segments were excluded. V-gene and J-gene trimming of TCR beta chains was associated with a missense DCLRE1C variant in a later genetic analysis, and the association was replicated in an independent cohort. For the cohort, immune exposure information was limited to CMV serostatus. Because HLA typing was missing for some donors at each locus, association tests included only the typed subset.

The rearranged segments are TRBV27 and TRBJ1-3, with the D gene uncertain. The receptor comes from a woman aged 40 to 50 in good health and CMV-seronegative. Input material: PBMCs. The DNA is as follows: TGTGCCAGCAAGAGGGCAAACTCTGGAAACACCATATATTTT. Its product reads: CASKRANSGNTIYF.